These T cell receptor beta chains were read from a single sample in a study of cytomegalovirus exposure and HLA in healthy donors. Clones were read by immunoSEQ multiplex PCR, and TCRdb kept only the in-frame ones, dropping some. The sample shows 150,000 to 200,000 clones, around two thirds of them seen only once. The sequenced material came from PBMCs. Receptor source: a man between 25 and 39 years old in good health and CMV-seropositive. Each CDR3 is given with its conserved first and last residue.

TRBV2 14 CASTSGSLSYEQYF
TRBV7-3 19 CASSQHVLTSGERDNEQFF
TRBV28 15 CASSGVGQGASEAFF
TRBV10-3 16 CAISYRLADFQETQYF
TRBV5-4 16 CASSPDRQRTYNEQFF
TRBV4-2 16 CASSQDRGNGNQPQHF
TRBV6-4 15 CASSDGAGKVNGYTF
TRBV28 12 CASSDSLRIQYF
TRBV2 15 CASRAGNANTGELFF
TRBV7-9 15 CASSSRQGAGGELFF
TRBV19 14 CASKTEDSYNEQFF
TRBV29-1 14 CSGGGLFGAGELFF
TRBV27 17 CASSLYAGGASWYEQYF
TRBV7-9 17 CSSSLNDRAWPTYGYTF
TRBV7-6 15 CASSLEVGVSYEQYF
TRBV2 13 CASSGTAQETQYF
TRBV18 15 CASSPTPGESNEQFF
TRBV5-1 16 CASSLAAGGVNTEAFF
TRBV5-1 12 CASSLGVYEQYF
TRBV6-1 14 CASSQVSGANVLTF
TRBV7-8 14 CASSSRTGPYEQYF
TRBV11-3 15 CASSYGQGMGNEQFF
TRBV6-5 15 CASSYSAGGRSEAFF
TRBV19 12 CASSSGGDIQYF
TRBV28 14 CASSLVTRSYEQYF
TRBV7-6 17 CASSLAATGTGTYEQYF
TRBV4-2 16 CASSQEGGGTNYGYTF
TRBV2 14 CASSVLQYEETQYF
TRBV10-2 13 CASRVTGGTEAFF